Listed below are T cell receptor beta chains from one sample, sequenced in a study of identical twins. MiXCR was run by TCRdb on the 5' RACE reads, yielding one entry per CDR3 protein. The sample consists of hundreds of thousands of distinct CDR3 sequences, roughly 10% of them appearing once. Sequenced input: memory (CD45RO+) T cells sorted from blood. The receptors were gathered from a young woman in good health. Both conserved end residues are part of each CDR3. The D gene is left open where the match is weak. Rows may omit the clone size; those that give it use once, few, many or a size class.

d_call: NA
j_call: TRBJ2-7
v_call: TRBV15
clone_size: few
cdr3_aa: CATSRTGLGYEQYF
cdr3_nt: TGTGCCACCAGCCGTACAGGGTTAGGGTACGAGCAGTACTTC

d_call: NA
j_call: TRBJ2-3
v_call: TRBV4-3
clone_size: many
cdr3_aa: CASSQEGGRGVAYF
cdr3_nt: TGCGCCAGCAGCCAAGAAGGGGGGCGTGGGGTAGCGTATTTT

d_call: TRBD1
j_call: TRBJ1-1
v_call: TRBV2
clone_size: many
cdr3_aa: CASSEQGAVNTEAFF
cdr3_nt: TGTGCCAGCAGTGAGCAGGGGGCAGTGAACACTGAAGCTTTCTTT

d_call: TRBD1
j_call: TRBJ1-1
v_call: TRBV7-9
clone_size: NA
cdr3_aa: CASSAGQGLTEAFF
cdr3_nt: TGTGCCAGCAGCGCGGGACAGGGGCTGACTGAAGCTTTCTTT

d_call: NA
j_call: TRBJ2-2
v_call: TRBV5-5
clone_size: many
cdr3_aa: CASSLGSGELFF
cdr3_nt: TGTGCCAGCAGCTTGGGCTCCGGGGAGCTGTTTTTT

d_call: NA
j_call: TRBJ2-1
v_call: TRBV5-1
clone_size: many
cdr3_aa: CASRRGSSGEQFF
cdr3_nt: TGCGCCAGCAGGAGGGGAAGTTCCGGTGAGCAGTTCTTC

d_call: NA
j_call: TRBJ2-7
v_call: TRBV20-1
clone_size: few
cdr3_aa: CSARKVGSYEQYF
cdr3_nt: TGCAGTGCCCGAAAAGTCGGCTCCTACGAGCAGTACTTC

d_call: TRBD2
j_call: TRBJ2-1
v_call: TRBV15
clone_size: many
cdr3_aa: CATSFRTSGRYNEQFF
cdr3_nt: TGTGCCACCAGCTTTCGTACTAGCGGGAGATACAATGAGCAGTTCTTC

d_call: NA
j_call: TRBJ1-3
v_call: TRBV11-2
clone_size: few
cdr3_aa: CASSLDAGEAGNTIYF
cdr3_nt: TGTGCCAGCAGCTTAGATGCCGGGGAGGCTGGAAACACCATATATTTT

d_call: TRBD2
j_call: TRBJ2-7
v_call: TRBV20-1
clone_size: few
cdr3_aa: CSARGLDIGAGEQYF
cdr3_nt: TGCAGTGCGAGGGGACTAGATATCGGGGCCGGCGAGCAGTACTTC

d_call: NA
j_call: TRBJ2-2
v_call: TRBV4-1
clone_size: few
cdr3_aa: CASSQVYGGTGELFF
cdr3_nt: TGCGCCAGCAGCCAAGTGTACGGGGGCACCGGGGAGCTGTTTTTT

d_call: NA
j_call: TRBJ1-1
v_call: TRBV6-2/TRBV6-3
clone_size: many
cdr3_aa: CASSPLKALDTEAFF
cdr3_nt: TGTGCCAGCAGCCCCCTTAAAGCCCTCGACACTGAAGCTTTCTTT

d_call: NA
j_call: TRBJ1-3
v_call: TRBV7-6
clone_size: few
cdr3_aa: CASSPMDGNTIYF
cdr3_nt: TGTGCCAGCAGCCCTATGGATGGAAACACCATATATTTT

d_call: TRBD2
j_call: TRBJ2-5
v_call: TRBV11-2
clone_size: NA
cdr3_aa: CASSLGSRLAGFQETQYF
cdr3_nt: TGTGCCAGCAGCTTAGGGTCCCGACTAGCGGGTTTTCAAGAGACCCAGTACTTC

d_call: NA
j_call: TRBJ2-3
v_call: TRBV6-1
clone_size: NA
cdr3_aa: CASKSGLKADTQYF
cdr3_nt: TGTGCCAGCAAATCAGGGTTAAAAGCAGATACGCAGTATTTT

d_call: TRBD1
j_call: TRBJ2-7
v_call: TRBV20-1
clone_size: many
cdr3_aa: CSARDEDRATYEQYF
cdr3_nt: TGCAGTGCTAGAGACGAGGACAGGGCTACCTACGAGCAGTACTTC

d_call: NA
j_call: TRBJ2-2
v_call: TRBV6-2/TRBV6-3
clone_size: many
cdr3_aa: CASSYFLNTGELFF
cdr3_nt: TGTGCCAGCAGTTACTTCTTGAACACCGGGGAGCTGTTTTTT

d_call: NA
j_call: TRBJ2-2
v_call: TRBV20-1
clone_size: NA
cdr3_aa: CSARRQTGELFF
cdr3_nt: TGCAGTGCTAGGAGGCAGACCGGGGAGCTGTTTTTT

d_call: NA
j_call: TRBJ2-7
v_call: TRBV6-6
clone_size: few
cdr3_aa: CASRLGPNYEQYF
cdr3_nt: TGTGCCAGCAGACTCGGACCCAACTACGAGCAGTACTTC

d_call: TRBD2
j_call: TRBJ2-1
v_call: TRBV30
clone_size: few
cdr3_aa: CAWRSGREGVDEQFF
cdr3_nt: TGTGCCTGGAGGTCAGGGCGGGAGGGCGTAGATGAGCAGTTCTTC

d_call: NA
j_call: TRBJ2-5
v_call: TRBV7-8
clone_size: medium-sized
cdr3_aa: CASSSFQGPSETQYF
cdr3_nt: TGTGCCAGCAGCTCATTCCAGGGTCCGTCGGAGACCCAGTACTTC

d_call: TRBD1
j_call: TRBJ2-1
v_call: TRBV9
clone_size: NA
cdr3_aa: CASSISDRVTNEQFF
cdr3_nt: TGTGCCAGCAGCATATCTGACAGGGTTACTAATGAGCAGTTCTTC

d_call: TRBD2
j_call: TRBJ2-3
v_call: TRBV20-1
clone_size: NA
cdr3_aa: CCATRLAGLNTDTQYF
cdr3_nt: TGCTGTGCTACCCGACTAGCGGGGTTAAACACAGATACGCAGTATTTT

d_call: NA
j_call: TRBJ1-5
v_call: TRBV6-5
clone_size: NA
cdr3_aa: CASSYTNSDQPQHF
cdr3_nt: TGTGCCAGCAGTTACACGAATTCAGATCAGCCCCAGCATTTT

d_call: NA
j_call: TRBJ2-7
v_call: TRBV5-1
clone_size: many
cdr3_aa: CASSFDRSHEQYF
cdr3_nt: TGCGCCAGCAGCTTCGACAGGTCCCACGAGCAGTACTTC

d_call: NA
j_call: TRBJ1-2
v_call: TRBV3-1
clone_size: many
cdr3_aa: CASSQVAGAKINYGYTF
cdr3_nt: TGTGCCAGCAGCCAAGTAGCGGGGGCAAAGATTAACTATGGCTACACCTTC

d_call: NA
j_call: TRBJ2-7
v_call: TRBV4-2
clone_size: many
cdr3_aa: CASSQLGTSYEQYF
cdr3_nt: TGTGCCAGCAGCCAATTAGGGACAAGCTACGAGCAGTACTTC

d_call: NA
j_call: TRBJ1-2
v_call: TRBV20-1
clone_size: NA
cdr3_aa: CSANYGYTF
cdr3_nt: TGCAGTGCTAACTATGGCTACACCTTC

d_call: NA
j_call: TRBJ2-5
v_call: TRBV2
clone_size: NA
cdr3_aa: CASSWSFGSSGETQYF
cdr3_nt: TGTGCCAGCAGTTGGAGTTTCGGGAGTTCAGGAGAGACCCAGTACTTC

d_call: NA
j_call: TRBJ2-7
v_call: TRBV7-2
clone_size: NA
cdr3_aa: CASSYVPDGLRYEQYF
cdr3_nt: TGTGCCAGCAGTTACGTACCGGACGGACTGAGATACGAGCAGTACTTC

d_call: NA
j_call: TRBJ1-1
v_call: TRBV14
clone_size: NA
cdr3_aa: CASTLHANTEAFF
cdr3_nt: TGTGCCAGCACCCTACACGCGAACACTGAAGCTTTCTTT

d_call: NA
j_call: TRBJ1-5
v_call: TRBV19
clone_size: NA
cdr3_aa: CASRIGGMSNQPQHF
cdr3_nt: TGTGCCAGTAGAATTGGCGGCATGAGCAATCAGCCCCAGCATTTT

d_call: NA
j_call: TRBJ2-1
v_call: TRBV5-1
clone_size: many
cdr3_aa: CASSFIRGTNEQFF
cdr3_nt: TGCGCCAGCAGCTTCATACGGGGGACCAATGAGCAGTTCTTC

d_call: NA
j_call: TRBJ2-7
v_call: TRBV5-1
clone_size: many
cdr3_aa: CASSLARTGYTYEQYF
cdr3_nt: TGCGCCAGCAGCTTGGCTAGGACTGGCTATACCTACGAGCAGTACTTC

d_call: NA
j_call: TRBJ2-1
v_call: TRBV11-1
clone_size: NA
cdr3_aa: CASSSPRPGPRHGDEQFF
cdr3_nt: TGTGCCAGCAGCTCGCCAAGACCGGGCCCCAGGCACGGCGATGAGCAGTTCTTC

d_call: TRBD1
j_call: TRBJ1-1
v_call: TRBV5-1
clone_size: many
cdr3_aa: CASSLTGARGEAFF
cdr3_nt: TGCGCCAGCAGCTTGACAGGGGCCCGGGGTGAAGCTTTCTTT

d_call: NA
j_call: TRBJ2-3
v_call: TRBV21-1
clone_size: NA
cdr3_aa: CASISPRPDTQYF
cdr3_nt: TGTGCCAGCATCTCCCCACGTCCAGATACGCAGTATTTT

d_call: NA
j_call: TRBJ2-1
v_call: TRBV6-2/TRBV6-3
clone_size: NA
cdr3_aa: CASSVGGRNEQFF
cdr3_nt: TGTGCCAGCAGTGTCGGAGGTCGGAATGAGCAGTTCTTC

d_call: NA
j_call: TRBJ1-1
v_call: TRBV10-3
clone_size: NA
cdr3_aa: CAIRGGYVNTEAFF
cdr3_nt: TGTGCCATCAGGGGTGGGTATGTCAACACTGAAGCTTTCTTT

d_call: TRBD1
j_call: TRBJ1-1
v_call: TRBV6-1
clone_size: few
cdr3_aa: CASRGQGRFAEAFF
cdr3_nt: TGTGCCAGCAGGGGACAGGGGAGGTTCGCTGAAGCTTTCTTT

d_call: NA
j_call: TRBJ2-4
v_call: TRBV4-3
clone_size: medium-sized
cdr3_aa: CASSQEREDVDIQYF
cdr3_nt: TGCGCCAGCAGCCAAGAGAGAGAGGATGTGGACATTCAGTACTTC

d_call: NA
j_call: TRBJ1-6
v_call: TRBV5-5
clone_size: NA
cdr3_aa: CASRRVTGNSPLHF
cdr3_nt: TGTGCCAGCAGAAGAGTCACAGGGAATTCACCCCTCCACTTT

d_call: TRBD1
j_call: TRBJ2-5
v_call: TRBV6-5
clone_size: many
cdr3_aa: CASSYSVGTNRGRRETQYF
cdr3_nt: TGTGCCAGCAGTTACTCGGTGGGGACGAACAGGGGACGCCGGGAGACCCAGTACTTC

d_call: NA
j_call: TRBJ1-5
v_call: TRBV4-1
clone_size: few
cdr3_aa: CASSHPHQPQHF
cdr3_nt: TGCGCCAGCAGCCATCCACATCAGCCCCAGCATTTT

d_call: NA
j_call: TRBJ2-1
v_call: TRBV10-3
clone_size: NA
cdr3_aa: CAISESSGQYNEQFF
cdr3_nt: TGTGCCATCAGTGAGTCAAGCGGGCAATACAATGAGCAGTTCTTC

d_call: TRBD1
j_call: TRBJ2-3
v_call: TRBV5-1
clone_size: few
cdr3_aa: CASSPDSTGGRTDTQYF
cdr3_nt: TGCGCCAGCAGTCCAGATTCGACAGGGGGACGCACAGATACGCAGTATTTT

d_call: NA
j_call: TRBJ2-1
v_call: TRBV7-9
clone_size: few
cdr3_aa: CASSKQDWEFF
cdr3_nt: TGTGCCAGCAGCAAACAGGACTGGGAGTTCTTC

d_call: TRBD1
j_call: TRBJ2-3
v_call: TRBV5-1
clone_size: few
cdr3_aa: CASSPTHRGRRVTDTQYF
cdr3_nt: TGCGCCAGCAGTCCAACCCACAGGGGCCGGAGAGTTACAGATACGCAGTATTTT

d_call: NA
j_call: TRBJ2-7
v_call: TRBV12-3/TRBV12-4
clone_size: many
cdr3_aa: CASSFRGYEQYF
cdr3_nt: TGTGCCAGCAGTTTTCGGGGTTACGAGCAGTACTTC

d_call: NA
j_call: TRBJ2-7
v_call: TRBV3-1
clone_size: few
cdr3_aa: CASSQDRGLGSYF
cdr3_nt: TGTGCCAGCAGCCAAGATAGAGGGCTAGGTTCGTACTTC

d_call: NA
j_call: TRBJ1-4
v_call: TRBV5-1
clone_size: NA
cdr3_aa: CASSLLQGSNEKLFF
cdr3_nt: TGCGCCAGCAGCTTGCTTCAGGGCAGTAATGAAAAACTGTTTTTT

d_call: TRBD1
j_call: TRBJ1-2
v_call: TRBV7-2
clone_size: many
cdr3_aa: CASSLNRGVDGYTF
cdr3_nt: TGTGCCAGCAGCTTAAACAGGGGAGTTGATGGCTACACCTTC

d_call: TRBD2
j_call: TRBJ2-7
v_call: TRBV6-5
clone_size: few
cdr3_aa: CASSYVRIAGHVYEQYF
cdr3_nt: TGTGCCAGCAGTTATGTTCGGATAGCGGGACACGTTTACGAGCAGTACTTC

d_call: NA
j_call: TRBJ2-1
v_call: TRBV14
clone_size: many
cdr3_aa: CASSPDGRGRAEQFF
cdr3_nt: TGTGCCAGCAGCCCGGACGGACGGGGCCGGGCTGAGCAGTTCTTC

d_call: NA
j_call: TRBJ2-1
v_call: TRBV11-2
clone_size: NA
cdr3_aa: CASSAPGPRDTRRNEQFF
cdr3_nt: TGTGCCAGCAGCGCACCGGGACCTCGAGACACAAGGAGGAATGAGCAGTTCTTC

d_call: NA
j_call: TRBJ2-7
v_call: TRBV7-2
clone_size: many
cdr3_aa: CASSLAAYEQYF
cdr3_nt: TGTGCCAGCAGCTTAGCGGCCTACGAGCAGTACTTC

d_call: TRBD1
j_call: TRBJ2-7
v_call: TRBV11-2
clone_size: few
cdr3_aa: CASTLGGTGSEQYF
cdr3_nt: TGTGCCAGCACCCTGGGGGGGACAGGGTCCGAGCAGTACTTC

d_call: TRBD2
j_call: TRBJ2-7
v_call: TRBV4-2
clone_size: many
cdr3_aa: CASSQDQGTSRTYEQYF
cdr3_nt: TGTGCCAGCAGCCAAGATCAAGGGACTAGCAGAACCTACGAGCAGTACTTC

d_call: NA
j_call: TRBJ2-1
v_call: TRBV20-1
clone_size: many
cdr3_aa: CSARDPTSGDPYNEQFF
cdr3_nt: TGCAGTGCTAGAGACCCTACCTCAGGGGACCCCTACAATGAGCAGTTCTTC